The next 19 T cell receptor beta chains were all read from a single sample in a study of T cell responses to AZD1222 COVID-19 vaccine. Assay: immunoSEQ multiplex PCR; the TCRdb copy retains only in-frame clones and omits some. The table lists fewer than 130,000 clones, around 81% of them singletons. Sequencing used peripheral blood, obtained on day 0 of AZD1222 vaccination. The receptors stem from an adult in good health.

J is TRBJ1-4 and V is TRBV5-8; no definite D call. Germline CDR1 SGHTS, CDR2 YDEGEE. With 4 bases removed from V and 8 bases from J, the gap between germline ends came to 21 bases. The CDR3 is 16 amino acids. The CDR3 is CASSPGGQAGPEKLFF. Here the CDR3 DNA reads TGTGCCAGCAGCCCTGGTGGGCAGGCCGGGCCCGAAAAACTGTTTTTT.

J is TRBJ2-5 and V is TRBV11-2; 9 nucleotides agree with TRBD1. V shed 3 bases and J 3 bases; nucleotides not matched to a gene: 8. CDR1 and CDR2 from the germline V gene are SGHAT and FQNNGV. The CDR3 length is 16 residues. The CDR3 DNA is TGTGCCAGCAGCTTCGGACCGGGACAGGGCAAAGAGACCCAGTACTTC. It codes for CASSFGPGQGKETQYF.

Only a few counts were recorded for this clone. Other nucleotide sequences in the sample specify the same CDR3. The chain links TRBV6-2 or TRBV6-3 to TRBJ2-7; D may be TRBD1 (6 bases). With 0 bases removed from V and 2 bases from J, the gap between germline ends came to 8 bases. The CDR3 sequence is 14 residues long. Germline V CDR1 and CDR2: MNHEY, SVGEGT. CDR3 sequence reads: CASSYSQGPYEQYF. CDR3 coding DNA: TGTGCCAGCAGTTACTCGCAGGGGCCCTACGAGCAGTACTTC.

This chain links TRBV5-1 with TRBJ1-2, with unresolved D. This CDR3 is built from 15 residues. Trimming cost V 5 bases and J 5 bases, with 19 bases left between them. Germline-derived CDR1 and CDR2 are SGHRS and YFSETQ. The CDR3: CASRDPGRNPYGYTF. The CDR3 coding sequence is TGCGCCAGCAGGGACCCCGGACGCAATCCTTATGGCTACACCTTC.

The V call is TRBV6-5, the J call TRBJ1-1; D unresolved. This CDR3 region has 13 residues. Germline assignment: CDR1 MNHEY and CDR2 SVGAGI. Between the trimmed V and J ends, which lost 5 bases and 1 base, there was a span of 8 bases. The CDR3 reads CASSTRGNTEAFF. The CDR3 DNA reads TGTGCCAGCAGTACCCGGGGGAACACTGAAGCTTTCTTT.

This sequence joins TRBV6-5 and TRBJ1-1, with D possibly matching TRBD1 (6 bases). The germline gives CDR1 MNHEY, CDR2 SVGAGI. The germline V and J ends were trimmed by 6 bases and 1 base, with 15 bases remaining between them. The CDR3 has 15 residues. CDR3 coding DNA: TGTGCCAGCAGCCGCGCCTTACAGGGGAACACTGAAGCTTTCTTT. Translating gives CASSRALQGNTEAFF.

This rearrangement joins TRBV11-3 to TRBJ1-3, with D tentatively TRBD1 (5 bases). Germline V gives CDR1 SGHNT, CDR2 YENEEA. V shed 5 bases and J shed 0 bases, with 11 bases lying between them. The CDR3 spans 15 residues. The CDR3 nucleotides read TGTGCCAGCAGCCTGGGGGGGGACTCTGGAAACACCATATATTTT. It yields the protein CASSLGGDSGNTIYF.

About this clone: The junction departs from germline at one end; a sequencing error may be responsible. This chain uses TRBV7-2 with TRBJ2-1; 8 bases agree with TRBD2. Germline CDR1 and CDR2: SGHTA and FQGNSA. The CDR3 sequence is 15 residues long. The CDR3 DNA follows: TGTGCCAGCAGCTTAGGAAGCGGGAGTTACAATGGGCAGTTCTTC. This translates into CASSLGSGSYNGQFF.

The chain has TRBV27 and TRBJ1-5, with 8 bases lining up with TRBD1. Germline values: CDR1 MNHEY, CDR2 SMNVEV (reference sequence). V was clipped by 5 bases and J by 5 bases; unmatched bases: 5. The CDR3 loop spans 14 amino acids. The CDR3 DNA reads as TGTGCCAGCAGTGTAGGACAGGGTTATCAGCCCCAGCATTTT. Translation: CASSVGQGYQPQHF.

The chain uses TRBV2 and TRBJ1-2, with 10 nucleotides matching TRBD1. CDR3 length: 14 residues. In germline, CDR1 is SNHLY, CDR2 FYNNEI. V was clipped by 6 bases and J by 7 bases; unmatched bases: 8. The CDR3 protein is CASRLTGTGAGYTF. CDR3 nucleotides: TGTGCCAGCAGGCTGACCGGGACAGGGGCTGGCTACACCTTC.

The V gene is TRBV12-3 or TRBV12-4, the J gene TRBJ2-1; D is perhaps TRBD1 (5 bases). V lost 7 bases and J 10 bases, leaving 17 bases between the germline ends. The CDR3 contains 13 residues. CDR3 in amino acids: CASNLPPRGEQFF. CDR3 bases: TGTGCCAGCAACCTTCCCCCTAGGGGCGAGCAGTTCTTC.

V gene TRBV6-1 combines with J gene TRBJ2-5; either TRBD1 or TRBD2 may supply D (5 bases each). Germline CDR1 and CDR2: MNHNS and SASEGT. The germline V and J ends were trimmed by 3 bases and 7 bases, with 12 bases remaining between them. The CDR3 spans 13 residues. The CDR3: CASSEGDRRTQYF. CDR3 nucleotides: TGTGCCAGCAGTGAGGGGGACCGAAGGACCCAGTACTTC.

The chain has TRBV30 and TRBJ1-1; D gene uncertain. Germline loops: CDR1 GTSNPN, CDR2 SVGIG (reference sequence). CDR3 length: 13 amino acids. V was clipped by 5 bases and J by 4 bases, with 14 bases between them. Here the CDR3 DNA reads TGTGCCTGGGGGGATTCGTGGGGCACTGAAGCTTTCTTT. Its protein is CAWGDSWGTEAFF.

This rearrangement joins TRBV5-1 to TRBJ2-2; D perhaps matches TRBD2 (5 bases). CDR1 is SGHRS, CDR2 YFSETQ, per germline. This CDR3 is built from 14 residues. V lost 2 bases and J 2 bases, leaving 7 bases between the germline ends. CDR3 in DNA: TGCGCCAGCAGCTTAGCGGTTAACACCGGGGAGCTGTTTTTT. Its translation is CASSLAVNTGELFF.

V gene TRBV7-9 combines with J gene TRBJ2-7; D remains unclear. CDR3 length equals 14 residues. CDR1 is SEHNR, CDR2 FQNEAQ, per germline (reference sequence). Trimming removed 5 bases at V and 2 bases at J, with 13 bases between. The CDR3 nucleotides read TGTGCCAGCAGCGCCACCCAAGTGGCCTACGAGCAGTACTTC. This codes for CASSATQVAYEQYF.

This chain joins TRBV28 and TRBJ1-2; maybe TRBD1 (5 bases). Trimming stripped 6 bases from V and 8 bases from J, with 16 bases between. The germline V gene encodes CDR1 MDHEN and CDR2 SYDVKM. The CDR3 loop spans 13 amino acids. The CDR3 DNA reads TGTGCCAGCAGCCTTCGCGCAGGGAACGGCTACACCTTC. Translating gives CASSLRAGNGYTF.

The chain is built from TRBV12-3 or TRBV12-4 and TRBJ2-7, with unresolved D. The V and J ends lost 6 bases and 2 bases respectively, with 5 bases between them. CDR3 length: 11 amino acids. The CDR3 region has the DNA TGTGCCAGCAGCCGAACCTACGAGCAGTACTTC. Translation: CASSRTYEQYF.

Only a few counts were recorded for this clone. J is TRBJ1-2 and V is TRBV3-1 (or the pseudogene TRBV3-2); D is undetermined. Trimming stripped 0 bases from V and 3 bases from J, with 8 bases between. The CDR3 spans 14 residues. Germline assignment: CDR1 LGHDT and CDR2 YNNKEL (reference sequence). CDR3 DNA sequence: TGTGCCAGCAGCCAAGATCACAGAGACTATGGCTACACCTTC. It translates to CASSQDHRDYGYTF.

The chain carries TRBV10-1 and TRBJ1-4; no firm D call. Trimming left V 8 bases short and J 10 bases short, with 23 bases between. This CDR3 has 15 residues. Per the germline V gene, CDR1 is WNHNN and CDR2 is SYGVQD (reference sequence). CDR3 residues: CASGIEGLREGKLFF. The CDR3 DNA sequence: TGCGCCAGCGGAATTGAGGGATTACGAGAGGGAAAACTGTTTTTT.